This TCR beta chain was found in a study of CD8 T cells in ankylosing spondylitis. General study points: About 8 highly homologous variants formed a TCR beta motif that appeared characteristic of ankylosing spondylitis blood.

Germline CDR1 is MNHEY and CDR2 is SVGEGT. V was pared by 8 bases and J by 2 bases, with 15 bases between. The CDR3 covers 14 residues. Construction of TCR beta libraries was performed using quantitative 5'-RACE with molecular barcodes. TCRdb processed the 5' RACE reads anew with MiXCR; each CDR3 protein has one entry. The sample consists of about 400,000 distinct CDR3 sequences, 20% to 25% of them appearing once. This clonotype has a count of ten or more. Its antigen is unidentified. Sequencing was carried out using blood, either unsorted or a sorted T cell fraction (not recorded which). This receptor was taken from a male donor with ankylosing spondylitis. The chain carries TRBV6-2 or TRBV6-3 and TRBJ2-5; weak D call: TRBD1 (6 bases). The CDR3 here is CASRRDNQQETQYF. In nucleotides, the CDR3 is TGTGCCAGCCGCCGGGACAATCAACAAGAGACCCAGTACTTC.